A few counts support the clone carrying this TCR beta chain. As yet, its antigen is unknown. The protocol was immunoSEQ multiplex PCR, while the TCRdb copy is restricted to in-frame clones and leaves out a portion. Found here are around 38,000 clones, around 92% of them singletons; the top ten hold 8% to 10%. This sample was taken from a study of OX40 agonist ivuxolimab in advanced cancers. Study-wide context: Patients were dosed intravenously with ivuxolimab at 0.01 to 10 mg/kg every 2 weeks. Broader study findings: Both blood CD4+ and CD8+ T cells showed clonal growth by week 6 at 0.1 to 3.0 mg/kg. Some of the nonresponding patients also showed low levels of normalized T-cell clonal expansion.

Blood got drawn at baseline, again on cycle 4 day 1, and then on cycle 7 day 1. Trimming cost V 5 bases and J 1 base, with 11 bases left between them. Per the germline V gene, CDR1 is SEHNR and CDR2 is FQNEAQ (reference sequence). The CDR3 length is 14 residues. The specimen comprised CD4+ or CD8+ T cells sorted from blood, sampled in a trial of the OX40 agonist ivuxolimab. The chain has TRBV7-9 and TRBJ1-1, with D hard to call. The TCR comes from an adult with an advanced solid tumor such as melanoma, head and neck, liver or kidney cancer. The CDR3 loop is CASSLEERNTEAFF. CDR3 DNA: TGTGCCAGCAGCCTGGAGGAGAGGAACACTGAAGCTTTCTTT.